A selection of T cell receptor beta chains follows, all from one sample in a study of blood T cell repertoires in COVID-19. TCRdb's table, derived via immunoSEQ multiplex PCR, lists solely in-frame clones and lacks some. The sample consists of approximately 13,000 clones, approximately 73% of them appearing once. Source material: peripheral blood. The receptor source for this set is a man between 65 and 85 years old with acute or convalescent COVID-19. Both conserved end residues are part of each CDR3. The D gene is left open where the match is weak. Size values are once, few and many counts, or a class for expanded clones, and some rows have none.

. . TRBJ1-4 TRBV7-6 TGTGCCAGCAGCTCTGAGTTCAGGGCTGAAAAACTGTTTTTT CASSSEFRAEKLFF
. TRBD2 TRBJ2-1 TRBV6-5 TGTGCCAGCAGTTATTCGACTAGCGAGGATGAGCAGTTCTTC CASSYSTSEDEQFF
. . TRBJ2-6 TRBV4-3 TGCGCCAGCAGCCAAGAGGCCGTTACTGGGGCCAACGTCCTGACTTTC CASSQEAVTGANVLTF
once TRBD1 TRBJ2-7 TRBV6-5 TGTGCCAGCAGTTACTCGAGACAGGGCGTAATCGAGCAGTACTTC CASSYSRQGVIEQYF
once . TRBJ2-5 TRBV29-1 TGCAGCGTTGGGCAGAAAGAAGAGACCCAGTACTTC CSVGQKEETQYF
. . TRBJ1-5 TRBV6-6 TGTGCCAGCAGTTACTTGGGGGGAGGGAGCAATCAGCCCCAGCATTTT CASSYLGGGSNQPQHF
. . TRBJ2-2 TRBV7-9 TGTGCCAGCAGCTTAGCGTTATCAGGGGCCTTCACCGGGGAGCTGTTTTTT CASSLALSGAFTGELFF
. . TRBJ2-3 TRBV14 TGTGCCAGCAGCCTCGGTCATACGCAGTATTTT CASSLGHTQYF
few . TRBJ1-3 TRBV9 TGTGCCAGCAGCCCTCAGTCTTCAGGAAACACCATATATTTT CASSPQSSGNTIYF
. . TRBJ1-4 TRBV28 TGTGCCAGCCAGGGAGGGGAAGAAAAACTGTTTTTT CASQGGEEKLFF